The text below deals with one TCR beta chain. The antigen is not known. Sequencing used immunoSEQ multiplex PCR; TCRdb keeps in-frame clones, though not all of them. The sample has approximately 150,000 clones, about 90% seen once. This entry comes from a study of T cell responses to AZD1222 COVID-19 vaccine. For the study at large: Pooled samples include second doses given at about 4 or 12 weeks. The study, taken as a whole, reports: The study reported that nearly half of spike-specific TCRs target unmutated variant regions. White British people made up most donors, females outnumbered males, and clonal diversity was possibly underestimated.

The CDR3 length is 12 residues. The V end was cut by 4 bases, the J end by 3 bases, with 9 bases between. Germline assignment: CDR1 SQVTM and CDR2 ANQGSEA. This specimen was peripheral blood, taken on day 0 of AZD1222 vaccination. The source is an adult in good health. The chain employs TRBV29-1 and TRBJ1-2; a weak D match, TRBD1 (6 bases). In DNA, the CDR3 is TGCAGCGTTGTAAGGGGGGACTATGGCTACACCTTC. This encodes CSVVRGDYGYTF.